This T cell receptor (beta chain) was found in a study of control samples from healthy donors and cancer patients. The repertoire was sequenced with immunoSEQ multiplex PCR; TCRdb's copy has only in-frame clones and lacks some. Found here are some 140,000 clones, approximately 86% of them singletons; the top ten hold approximately 9%. Losses at the gene ends were 4 bases for V and 1 base for J; bases not matched to a gene: 3. Germline V gene sequence: CDR1 SGHNT, CDR2 YYREEE (reference sequence). The CDR3 sequence is 15 residues long. The sequenced sample consisted of blood. The source is a woman between 25 and 40 years old in good health. This chain links TRBV5-4 with TRBJ1-1, with 11 bases matching TRBD1. CDR3 residues: CASSGQGAQNTEAFF. The CDR3 DNA reads TGTGCCAGCAGCGGACAGGGGGCGCAGAACACTGAAGCTTTCTTT.